This T cell receptor beta chain was profiled in a study of T-cell memory formation after mild COVID-19. Looking at the study overall: Largely, the TCR clusters proved donor specific.

Germline assignment: CDR1 SNHLY and CDR2 FYNNEI. The CDR3 extends over 15 amino acids. The ends were cut back, 1 base at V and 4 bases at J, with 11 bases in the middle. Concerning this clonotype itself: Its antigen is undetermined.

TCRdb recomputed calls from the 5' RACE reads with MiXCR, one row per CDR3 protein. The repertoire holds hundreds of thousands of distinct CDR3 sequences, approximately 15% seen once, with 20% to 25% in the top ten. Study results and caveats: Most CD4+ clones that shrank were in CM and EM, while CD8+ ones turned up in EMRA. Balance between CD4 and CD8 was seen in clones contracting day 15 to 85, and a CD4+ lean was seen in later expanders. Nothing confirmed that second-wave clones peaking on day 37 were specific for SARS-CoV-2.

Sequencing was performed on PBMCs or a T cell subset sorted from them (not recorded which). The TCR originated in a man aged 18-30 years who had mild COVID-19 (a few samples of this study predate the infection). Cell type and time point are not known. This rearrangement joins TRBV2 to TRBJ2-4, with D uncertain. The CDR3: CASSEDPGPKNIQYF. CDR3 coding DNA: TGTGCCAGCAGTGAAGACCCGGGTCCAAAAAACATTCAGTACTTC.